Listed here is a single T cell receptor beta chain. These data originate in a study of regulatory T cells in long-lasting Graves disease. Time point of the sample: newly diagnosed GD, antithyroid drugs for less than 3 months. With RNA extracted from PBMCs as input, the TCR library was made. Criteria from the American Thyroid Association guidelines were applied to diagnose Graves' disease. V dropped 0 bases and J dropped 0 bases, with 12 bases sitting between them. Germline V gives CDR1 GTSNPN, CDR2 SVGIG (reference sequence). There are 16 residues in the CDR3. Library construction for TCR beta used iRepertoire HTBI primers and Arm-PCR of CDR3 regions. Each CDR3 protein is one row after TCRdb ran MiXCR on the multiplex PCR reads. There are 530,000 or so distinct CDR3 sequences in the sample; more than 15% occur only once, and around 12% lies in the top ten. These data also featured in a second study, about T cells in Graves' hyperthyroidism and ophthalmopathy. As that report states: On the basis of clinical symptoms, serum thyroxine and TRAb, thyroid ultrasound and orbital computed tomography, diagnoses were made. A set of HTBI primers served as the primers for a first-round RT-PCR of the TCR CDR3.

Sequencing used peripheral blood mononuclear cells (PBMCs), obtained at new diagnosis, from a patient treated with antithyroid drugs. The J gene is TRBJ1-5, the V gene TRBV30, with D hard to call. The receptor was derived from a man aged 18 to 29 with Graves disease. DNA of the CDR3: TGTGCCTGGAGTGTGGGAGGGTTTAATAGCAATCAGCCCCAGCATTTT. The encoded protein is CAWSVGGFNSNQPQHF.